This T cell receptor (beta chain) was recovered during a study of T cell clonality in common variable immunodeficiency. Study-level points and caveats: Authors noted CVID clonality's cause needs subpopulation repertoire sequencing. Common variable immunodeficiency TCR beta sequences reportedly had fewer deletions and N-nucleotide insertions.

Between the trimmed V and J ends, which lost 3 bases and 4 bases, there was a span of 13 bases. There are 13 residues in the CDR3. Germline V lookup: CDR1 DFQATT, CDR2 SNEGSKA (reference sequence). This clone was counted at least ten times. The antigen remains undetermined. The CDR3 is cut off 3 residues early in the read; its end comes from the germline J gene. All CVID subjects were on immunoglobulin replacement for at least one year. Heparinized whole blood, about 4.5 to 9 ml, came from each donor. The assay was immunoSEQ multiplex PCR, and TCRdb's table has in-frame clones only and misses some. The specimen has approximately 20,000 clones, none found just once.

This sequence originates from a human donor with common variable immunodeficiency. The V call is TRBV20-1, the J call TRBJ2-7; maybe TRBD1 (5 bases). The specimen sequenced was peripheral blood mononuclear cells. Partial CDR3 DNA: TGCAGTGCTAGGGGCCAGGGCAGTTACGAG. Its protein is CSARGQGSYE. The CDR3 as a whole reads CSARGQGSYEQYF.